The TCR beta chain described here comes from a study of OX40 agonist ivuxolimab in advanced cancers. In the study overall: The patients got ivuxolimab, which is an agonistic anti-OX40 (CD134) antibody. There were three patients with partial responses, one having hepatocellular carcinoma and two cutaneous melanoma. Broader study findings: Expanded clones were, on average, more numerous in CD8+ T cells than in CD4+.

Baseline, cycle 4 day 1, and cycle 7 day 1 were the blood sampling points. Sequenced by immunoSEQ multiplex PCR; TCRdb stores in-frame clones only, minus some. This sample has around 87,000 clones, with 94% found just once. CDR3 length: 16 amino acids. Looked up from germline, CDR1 is SGDLS and CDR2 is YYNGEE. The V gene lost 2 bases and the J gene lost 1 base, with 15 bases spanning the gap. As concerns this clone: The target antigen is unknown.

The TCR comes from an adult with an advanced solid tumor such as melanoma, head and neck, liver or kidney cancer. Specimen: CD4+ or CD8+ T cells sorted from blood, collected in a trial of the OX40 agonist ivuxolimab. This sequence joins TRBV9 and TRBJ1-2; maybe TRBD1 (5 bases). In nucleotides, the CDR3 is TGTGCCAGCAGCGTTCGAAGCGACAGCCGTAACTATGGCTACACCTTC. This sequence encodes CASSVRSDSRNYGYTF.